These T cell receptor beta chains were read from a single sample in a study of T cell responses to AZD1222 COVID-19 vaccine. Assay used: immunoSEQ multiplex PCR; TCRdb lists only in-frame clones, some missing. Among roughly 150,000 clones, roughly nine tenths were seen once, and the ten largest hold about 3.8%. Here the sequenced sample was peripheral blood, taken 28 days after the second AZD1222 dose. The source is an adult who received the AZD1222 COVID-19 vaccine. Each CDR3 is given with its conserved first and last residue. Only some rows state a clone size, as once, few, many or a class for expanded clones.

V: TRBV6-5; size: -; J: TRBJ2-5; CDR3: CASSYNPAGEGETQYF
V: TRBV19; size: few; J: TRBJ2-7; CDR3: CASTPGTGASEQYF
V: TRBV18; size: -; J: TRBJ2-2; CDR3: CASSPLGANTGELFF
V: TRBV11-3; size: once; J: TRBJ2-1; CDR3: CASSLGGTFNEQFF
V: TRBV21-1; size: -; J: TRBJ2-1; CDR3: CASSKAYRDSYNEQFF
V: TRBV9; size: -; J: TRBJ2-7; CDR3: CAIPGRKREYLCLCEQYF
V: TRBV6-4; size: few; J: TRBJ2-1; CDR3: CASSDSGGAGNEQFF
V: TRBV5-1; size: -; J: TRBJ2-5; CDR3: CASSLALGGGETQYF
V: TRBV19; size: -; J: TRBJ1-1; CDR3: CASSIGQARAFF
V: TRBV12-3/TRBV12-4; size: -; J: TRBJ2-1; CDR3: CASGLIEQFF
V: TRBV11-2; size: -; J: TRBJ1-5; CDR3: CASSLGLADSNQPQHF
V: TRBV6-5; size: -; J: TRBJ2-7; CDR3: CASRQTGASYEQYF
V: TRBV9; size: -; J: TRBJ2-7; CDR3: CASSVGGSGSYEQYF
V: TRBV11-3; size: -; J: TRBJ2-5; CDR3: CASSLAPSGETQYF
V: TRBV9; size: -; J: TRBJ1-1; CDR3: CASSLLGQSGTEAFF
V: TRBV19; size: -; J: TRBJ2-5; CDR3: CASSIVGLQHF
V: TRBV3-1/TRBV3-2; size: -; J: TRBJ2-3; CDR3: CASTFGGRRQDTQYF
V: TRBV27; size: -; J: TRBJ1-4; CDR3: CASSFGGAAEKLFF
V: TRBV6-5; size: -; J: TRBJ1-5; CDR3: CASSRRGEQPQHF
V: TRBV5-1; size: once; J: TRBJ2-1; CDR3: CASSSPGENEQFF
V: TRBV27; size: -; J: TRBJ1-5; CDR3: CASRTGTDSRNQPQHF
V: TRBV11-2; size: -; J: TRBJ2-3; CDR3: CASSLDRGGITDTQYF
V: TRBV27; size: -; J: TRBJ1-1; CDR3: CASKLGADTEAFF
V: TRBV29-1; size: -; J: TRBJ1-1; CDR3: CSVEREREAFF
V: TRBV2; size: -; J: TRBJ1-6; CDR3: CASSEYGNSPLHF
V: TRBV7-2; size: -; J: TRBJ2-5; CDR3: CASNPTTYQETQYF
V: TRBV3-1/TRBV3-2; size: -; J: TRBJ2-7; CDR3: CASRTGGDSSYEQYF
V: TRBV11-3; size: -; J: TRBJ2-3; CDR3: CASSPLASPSTDTQYF
V: TRBV5-6; size: -; J: TRBJ1-6; CDR3: CASSQDGDNSPLHF
V: TRBV2; size: -; J: TRBJ1-5; CDR3: CASSWMSDRGNQPQHF
V: TRBV19; size: -; J: TRBJ1-1; CDR3: CASSIFGGNTEAFF
V: TRBV14; size: -; J: TRBJ1-6; CDR3: CASSPRWKGSPLHF
V: TRBV5-1; size: -; J: TRBJ2-1; CDR3: CASSLVGQGYNEQFF
V: TRBV12-5; size: -; J: TRBJ2-5; CDR3: CASGLDLKETQYF
V: TRBV4-1; size: -; J: TRBJ2-5; CDR3: CASSHEGVRETQYF
V: TRBV9; size: -; J: TRBJ1-1; CDR3: CASSVGGDTEAFF
V: TRBV9; size: -; J: TRBJ2-2; CDR3: CASGRPARGTGELFF
V: TRBV5-4; size: -; J: TRBJ2-7; CDR3: CASSLHGEQYF
V: TRBV14; size: -; J: TRBJ2-3; CDR3: CASSPRGGVAGLADTQYF
V: TRBV5-8; size: -; J: TRBJ1-3; CDR3: CASSARGQGGNTIYF